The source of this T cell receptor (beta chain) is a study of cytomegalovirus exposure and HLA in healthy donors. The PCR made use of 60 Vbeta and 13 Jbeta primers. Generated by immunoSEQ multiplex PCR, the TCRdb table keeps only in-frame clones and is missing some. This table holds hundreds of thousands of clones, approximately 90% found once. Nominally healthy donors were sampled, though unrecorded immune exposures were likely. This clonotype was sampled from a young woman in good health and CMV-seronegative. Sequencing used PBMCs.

The CDR3 DNA is TGTGCCAGCAGCTTGATTGGCTTTAGGGCGACAGGGTTTGATGGCTACACCTTC. Its translation: CASSLIGFRATGFDGYTF. The genes are TRBV5-6 and TRBJ1-2; 7 bases are a match to TRBD1. The trim removed 1 base at V and 6 bases at J, leaving 18 bases unmatched. The CDR3 sequence is 18 residues long. CDR1 is SGHDT and CDR2 is YYEEEE in the germline V gene.